Listed below are T cell receptor beta chains from one sample, sequenced in a study of CD8 T cells in Susac syndrome. TCRdb reprocessed the immunoSEQ multiplex PCR reads with MiXCR, giving one entry per CDR3 protein. The sample holds 330,000 or so distinct CDR3 sequences, 85% seen once. Material for sequencing was CD8+ T cells from PBMCs. Every receptor here comes from a human donor with multiple sclerosis. Both conserved end residues are part of each CDR3. D genes are given only for firm matches. Clone size, where shown, is once, few, many, or a class for clones that have expanded.

>15|few|TRBJ2-1|TRBD2|TRBV5-4
CASSLGTSGLLEQFF
TGTGCCAGCAGCCTGGGGACTAGCGGGTTACTGGAGCAGTTCTTC
>14|.|TRBJ2-2|TRBD2|TRBV6-4
CASAAGVGTGELFF
TGTGCCAGCGCAGCGGGAGTAGGCACCGGGGAGCTGTTTTTT
>15|.|TRBJ1-1|TRBD1|TRBV6-6
CASSYGTGMNTEAFF
TGTGCCAGCAGTTACGGGACAGGGATGAACACTGAAGCTTTCTTT
>14|.|TRBJ1-1|.|TRBV24-1
CATSDRTGNTEAFF
TGTGCCACCAGTGATAGGACGGGGAACACTGAAGCTTTCTTT
>19|.|TRBJ2-5|.|TRBV5-6
CASSSLGQGTPQERETQYF
TGTGCCAGCAGCTCGCTGGGGCAGGGGACACCCCAAGAGCGGGAGACCCAGTACTTC
>16|.|TRBJ2-1|TRBD1|TRBV4-1
CASSSLDRVAYNEQFF
TGCGCCAGCAGCTCCTTAGACAGGGTGGCCTACAATGAGCAGTTCTTC
>18|once|TRBJ2-1|TRBD2|TRBV20-1
CSADSGTSGRSLYNEQFF
TGCAGTGCTGATTCCGGGACTAGCGGGAGATCCCTATACAATGAGCAGTTCTTC
>15|.|TRBJ1-5|.|TRBV27
CASSLSALNAKGQHF
TGTGCCAGCAGTTTATCAGCCCTTAATGCAAAAGGCCAGCATTTT
>17|.|TRBJ2-3|.|TRBV2
CASKCLSAETFTDTQYF
TGTGCCAGCAAATGTCTGTCAGCGGAGACCTTCACAGATACGCAGTATTTT
>15|.|TRBJ2-7|TRBD1|TRBV19
CASSIAGTGSYEQYF
TGTGCCAGTAGTATTGCCGGGACAGGGAGTTACGAGCAGTACTTC
>14|few|TRBJ2-1|.|TRBV6-1
CASSFKRSYNEQFF
TGTGCCAGCAGTTTCAAGCGGAGCTACAATGAGCAGTTCTTC
>15|once|TRBJ1-1|.|TRBV7-7
CASSLRGHLNTEAFF
TGTGCTAGCAGCTTAAGGGGACACTTGAACACTGAAGCTTTCTTT
>16|once|TRBJ2-2|TRBD1|TRBV7-9
CASSLGGQAATGELFF
TGTGCCAGCAGCTTAGGGGGACAGGCGGCCACCGGGGAGCTGTTTTTT
>14|.|TRBJ2-7|.|TRBV10-3
CATRVAGNSYEQYF
TGTGCCACCCGTGTCGCAGGGAATTCCTACGAGCAGTACTTC
>17|.|TRBJ2-2|.|TRBV6-1
CASTPSGYQGNTGELFF
TGTGCCAGCACCCCGTCGGGCTACCAGGGGAACACCGGGGAGCTGTTTTTT
>14|.|TRBJ2-2|.|TRBV15
CATSRDRDDGELFF
TGTGCCACCAGCAGAGATAGGGACGACGGGGAGCTGTTTTTT
>12|.|TRBJ2-7|.|TRBV21-1
CASSKALYEQYF
TGTGCCAGCAGTAAGGCCCTTTACGAGCAGTACTTC
>15|.|TRBJ2-7|TRBD1|TRBV6-2/TRBV6-3
CASTPGQGWTYEQYF
TGTGCCAGCACCCCGGGACAGGGGTGGACCTACGAGCAGTACTTC
>16|.|TRBJ1-4|TRBD1|TRBV7-9
CASSLAPGGTNEKLFF
TGTGCCAGCAGCTTAGCCCCAGGGGGGACTAATGAAAAACTGTTTTTT
>15|few|TRBJ1-5|TRBD1|TRBV27
CASSWDRDSNQPQHF
TGTGCCAGCAGTTGGGACAGGGATAGCAATCAGCCCCAGCATTTT
>13|once|TRBJ2-7|.|TRBV6-5
CASGAGSLGEQYF
TGTGCCAGCGGGGCAGGGTCTCTAGGGGAGCAGTACTTC
>13|.|TRBJ2-7|.|TRBV27
CASSLGIPYEQYF
TGTGCCAGCAGTTTAGGGATCCCCTACGAGCAGTACTTC
>14|.|TRBJ1-4|.|TRBV4-3
CASSTTRGDEKLFF
TGCGCCAGCAGCACCACGAGGGGGGACGAAAAACTGTTTTTT
>15|.|TRBJ2-2|.|TRBV29-1
CSVEGGHPNTGELFF
TGCAGCGTTGAAGGGGGGCACCCGAACACCGGGGAGCTGTTTTTT
>15|few|TRBJ2-7|TRBD2|TRBV5-1
CASSLGPSGTYEQYF
TGCGCCAGCAGCTTGGGTCCTAGCGGCACGTACGAGCAGTACTTC
>13|few|TRBJ1-2|.|TRBV6-1
CASSEQGDYGYTF
TGTGCCAGCAGTGAACAGGGAGACTATGGCTACACCTTC
>18|.|TRBJ2-1|TRBD2|TRBV4-3
CASSQARDPRAAGGEQFF
TGCGCCAGCAGCCAAGCCCGGGACCCTCGAGCCGCGGGGGGTGAGCAGTTCTTC
>17|.|TRBJ2-1|.|TRBV4-1
CASSLTPAGSSYNEQFF
TGCGCCAGCAGCCTTACCCCCGCGGGGAGCTCCTACAATGAGCAGTTCTTC
>14|.|TRBJ1-2|.|TRBV4-3
CASSQDLGIYGYTF
TGCGCCAGCAGCCAAGATTTGGGGATCTATGGCTACACCTTC
>15|.|TRBJ1-2|.|TRBV9
CASSGTGTVPNGYTF
TGTGCCAGCAGCGGAACAGGGACCGTCCCCAATGGCTACACCTTC